This TCR beta chain was sequenced during a study of shared clonotypes between healthy human individuals (dated by TCRdb to the early 2020s). Looking at the study overall: A couple of women and a few men aged 18 to 49 years were included in the cohort. For each donor, CD4 naive and CD4 memory were each run on three plates, CD8 naive on two plates, and CD8 memory on one plate. To estimate repertoire size and how much clonotype sharing occurs between individuals, the study deeply sequenced the blood TCR repertoires of five healthy adults. Libraries were prepared and TCR repertoires were sequenced by different laboratories using diverse techniques, in order to increase sequencing depth and limit assay-specific biases. Each donor's leukapheresis produced roughly between about 0.85 and 10 billion PBMCs.

Using the deep immunoSEQ assay, TCR CDR3 regions were amplified from genomic DNA by multiplex PCR. Genomic DNA extracted from each cell subset was distributed evenly over all wells of several immunoSEQ 96-well plates, and each plate served as one replicate. For sorted subsets, each replicate PCR was loaded with 200 ng genomic DNA, equivalent to approximately 33,000 T cell genomes. The purified libraries were quantified using a Qubit 3.0 fluorometer, sized with a Bioanalyzer 2100, and then quantified again using the KAPA Library Quantification kit. Every immunoSEQ 96-well plate was sequenced on a separate single-read 150-cycle Illumina NextSeq 550 flow cell. In the original analysis: Because only junctional sequences without quality scores were contained in the immunoSEQ output, filtering matching that applied to full-length reads could not be performed. Sequences were annotated with PyIR, a Python wrapper for IgBLAST v1.9, and V/J genes and CDR3 were assigned using IMGT germline references. Any read was removed if the V/J assignment was weak (E-value above 1e-6), the CDR3 was missing, or the read contained stop codons, out-of-frame junctions, or ambiguous translated residues. V3J clonotypes were defined as sequences sharing an identical inferred V gene, J gene, and CDR3 amino acid sequence. Percentage overlap between repertoires was computed as shared unique clonotypes divided by the size of the smaller repertoire. Richness of each repertoire was evaluated using RTK rarefaction, the Chao1 estimator, and Recon v2.1 estimates of unobserved clonotypes. Generation probabilities were computed with OLGA for all TCRbeta clonotypes obtained by the gDNA method from several donors. Entries here come from immuneACCESS through TCRdb and include only in-frame sequences with V and J called. Some clones fail to appear in such tables; in the studies checked, an unresolved V gene covers under half of the shortfall, and the cause of the remainder is unknown. V and J calls and clone size come straight from that table; D and trimming were deduced from the DNA. The sample table holds about 2.3 million clones, of which around 90% were seen once. The top ten clonotypes cover around 0.38% of the sample.

In the case of this clone: Its antigen remains undetermined. No much larger clone exists at a distance of one base, and base qualities are not known.

Donors were healthy HIV-negative adults with no recently reported acute infections or vaccinations. Every donor was a Caucasian adult residing in Nashville, Tennessee, USA. CD4+ T cells were enriched through magnetic negative selection, after which naive cells were positively selected on CD45RA and the remaining negative fraction served as the memory subset. Blood was obtained by leukapheresis, after which PBMCs were separated by Ficoll-Histopaque density gradient centrifugation and cryopreserved in liquid nitrogen vapor phase. Analytical flow cytometry was used to check the purity and quantity of each magnetically sorted T cell population. Each sorted fraction had its genomic DNA isolated and then quantified by UV absorbance on a Nanodrop 2000c. Points the paper makes about the study in general: Sampling was restricted to blood, and TCR repertoires in tissues likely differ from the TCR repertoires found in blood. Based on pairwise subsampling, the degree of clonotype sharing among donors was expected to be affected by sequencing depth. Across a handful of donors, roughly 5% of naive CD4, approximately 3.5% of naive CD8, 2% to 2.5% of memory CD4, and roughly 0.4% of memory CD8 clonotypes were shared. Naive subsets generally had larger estimated clonotype richness than memory subsets did. Compared with non-shared clonotypes, the clonotypes found in all four sorted-subset donors had higher generation probabilities. Even with the large sequencing depth, rarefaction of the sorted-subset datasets indicated that sequencing was incomplete. The small number of donors limited the genetic and exposure-history diversity represented.

For this chain, trimming is 3 bases at the V end and 5 bases at the J end, and the number of junction bases without a gene match is 10. From the cysteine up to the phenylalanine, the CDR3 has a length of 16 residues. The kept DNA is CDR3 alone, 48 bases in frame from the first base. The germline V gene yields MNHNS for CDR1 and SASEGT for CDR2. The sequence is built from TRBV6-1 and TRBJ2-1, with TRBD1 identical over 7 junction bases. The source material was naive CD4+ T cells from PBMCs. The cell subset or site label for this specimen denotes: CD45RA+ positively selected. The receptor was derived from a young man in good health. Some clones in this sample may be carry-over from other donors' samples. The CDR3 has the sequence CASSETGPSLNNEQFF. The DNA is as follows: TGTGCCAGCAGTGAGACAGGGCCCTCCCTAAACAATGAGCAGTTCTTC.